Below, 3 T cell receptor beta chains from the same sample are listed, as sequenced in a study of Ad26.COV2.S vaccination and SARS-CoV-2 variants. The method was immunoSEQ multiplex PCR; TCRdb's version includes in-frame clones alone and lacks a portion of them. The data show approximately 340,000 clones, roughly 94% seen once. The sequenced sample was peripheral blood, obtained after recovery from COVID-19. These receptor sequences come from a human donor who had recovered from COVID-19.

The chain combines TRBV11-2 with TRBJ2-7; no clear D. The V gene lost 4 bases and the J gene lost 3 bases, with 16 bases spanning the gap. The CDR3 extends over 15 amino acids. Germline CDR1 and CDR2: SGHAT and FQNNGV. The DNA of the CDR3 is TGTGCCAGCAGCTCGCCTCCGACCGGGCGCTACGAGCAGTACTTC. Its protein product is CASSSPPTGRYEQYF.

This clone was detected once. The chain uses TRBV10-1 and TRBJ1-1, with a possible D match to TRBD1 (6 bases). CDR1 and CDR2 (germline): WNHNN, SYGVQD (reference sequence). The length of the CDR3 is 15 residues. V lost 2 bases, J lost 6 bases, and 16 bases lay in between. Here the CDR3 DNA reads TGCGCCAGCAGTGAGAGGGTAGGGGGAGACGCTGAAGCTTTCTTT. Amino acids: CASSERVGGDAEAFF.

The chain uses TRBV6-5 and TRBJ2-7; 10 positions match TRBD1. Germline CDR1 is MNHEY and CDR2 is SVGAGI. The CDR3 is 13 amino acids. V lost 8 bases and J lost 3; bases outside the gene matches: 4. CDR3 amino acids: CASAWDRGYEQYF. In DNA, the CDR3 is TGTGCCAGCGCCTGGGACAGGGGCTACGAGCAGTACTTC.